This TCR beta chain was obtained from a study of shared T cell receptors in the human thymus. This clone occurred once. Method: immunoSEQ multiplex PCR; TCRdb's copy keeps in-frame clones and lacks some. Among about 660,000 clones listed, 70% to 90% were seen once. CDR3 length equals 21 residues. Germline-derived CDR1 and CDR2 are LNHNV and YYDKDF (reference sequence). The V segment lost 0 bases and the J segment 7 bases; nucleotides outside the gene matches: 23. The same data also went into a second study, on human thymus T cells. That work adds: In corrective heart surgery, resections were taken, and these provided the thymus tissue. V and J gene usage appeared biased in thymic and blood repertoires.

The V gene is TRBV15, the J gene TRBJ1-2, with TRBD1 identical over 10 bases. The clonotype was recovered from a boy younger than two with a congenital heart defect. Sample: thymocytes. DNA of the CDR3: TGTGCCACCAGCAGAGAAGGGTCCGCGGGACAGGGGTATGATATTGACTGTGGCTACACCTTC. It specifies CATSREGSAGQGYDIDCGYTF.